Listed below are T cell receptor beta chains from one sample, sequenced in a study of T cells after yellow fever vaccination. TCRdb passed the 5' RACE reads through MiXCR, listing each CDR3 protein once. In the table there are roughly 70,000 distinct CDR3 sequences, around 7.3% of which are singletons. Sequencing used CD8+ T cells sorted from PBMCs, obtained on the day of the yellow fever booster vaccination. Receptors were obtained from a man aged 25-45 years who received the YFV17D yellow fever vaccine. The CDR3 runs from the conserved cysteine through the conserved F or W. Each record gives: D gene, clone size, J gene, V gene, CDR3 protein, CDR3 DNA. The D gene is left open where the match is weak. The size field is filled for only some rows; it gives once, few, many or a size class.

D gene: -; clone size: few; J gene: TRBJ1-1; V gene: TRBV12-3/TRBV12-4; CDR3 protein: CASSPYREGGEAFF; CDR3 DNA: TGTGCCAGCAGTCCATACAGGGAAGGGGGTGAAGCTTTCTTT
D gene: -; clone size: -; J gene: TRBJ1-2; V gene: TRBV6-1; CDR3 protein: CASSGGGGLDGYTF; CDR3 DNA: TGTGCCAGCAGTGGCGGGGGGGGTCTCGATGGCTACACCTTC
D gene: TRBD2; clone size: few; J gene: TRBJ2-1; V gene: TRBV15; CDR3 protein: CATSREGLAGRGEQFF; CDR3 DNA: TGTGCCACCAGCAGAGAGGGACTAGCGGGCAGGGGGGAGCAGTTCTTC
D gene: -; clone size: few; J gene: TRBJ2-7; V gene: TRBV20-1; CDR3 protein: CSARDRAPIRPYEQYF; CDR3 DNA: TGCAGTGCTAGGGATAGGGCCCCGATAAGGCCCTACGAGCAGTACTTC
D gene: TRBD1; clone size: many; J gene: TRBJ2-3; V gene: TRBV2; CDR3 protein: CASSGREDRAGTQYF; CDR3 DNA: TGTGCCAGCAGTGGAAGGGAGGACAGGGCGGGTACGCAGTATTTT
D gene: -; clone size: -; J gene: TRBJ2-1; V gene: TRBV11-2; CDR3 protein: CASSFLEVQTYNEQFF; CDR3 DNA: TGTGCCAGCAGCTTTTTAGAGGTGCAGACCTACAATGAGCAGTTCTTC
D gene: TRBD2; clone size: -; J gene: TRBJ2-4; V gene: TRBV3-1; CDR3 protein: CASSQGGDGLAKNIQYF; CDR3 DNA: TGTGCCAGCAGCCAGGGAGGGGACGGCCTCGCCAAAAACATTCAGTACTTC
D gene: -; clone size: few; J gene: TRBJ2-1; V gene: TRBV4-3; CDR3 protein: CASSQEWGRGLNEQFF; CDR3 DNA: TGCGCCAGCAGCCAAGAATGGGGGCGGGGACTCAATGAGCAGTTCTTC
D gene: -; clone size: few; J gene: TRBJ2-2; V gene: TRBV4-3; CDR3 protein: CASSQEAAGGGFGGELFF; CDR3 DNA: TGCGCCAGCAGCCAAGAGGCGGCAGGCGGTGGATTTGGCGGGGAGCTGTTTTTT
D gene: TRBD1; clone size: few; J gene: TRBJ2-7; V gene: TRBV19; CDR3 protein: CASSAGTGSGEQYF; CDR3 DNA: TGTGCCAGTAGTGCCGGGACAGGGAGTGGCGAGCAGTACTTC
D gene: -; clone size: -; J gene: TRBJ2-7; V gene: TRBV12-3/TRBV12-4; CDR3 protein: CASSLAGESRYEQYF; CDR3 DNA: TGTGCCAGCAGTTTAGCGGGAGAGAGCAGGTACGAGCAGTACTTC
D gene: -; clone size: -; J gene: TRBJ2-3; V gene: TRBV14; CDR3 protein: CASSPDLQLPGTDTQYF; CDR3 DNA: TGTGCCAGCAGCCCAGACCTACAGCTGCCCGGCACAGATACGCAGTATTTT
D gene: -; clone size: many; J gene: TRBJ2-7; V gene: TRBV7-9; CDR3 protein: CASSLTSLDEQYF; CDR3 DNA: TGTGCCAGCAGCTTGACTAGTCTCGACGAGCAGTACTTC
D gene: -; clone size: -; J gene: TRBJ2-6; V gene: TRBV20-1; CDR3 protein: CSAPGGNGANVLTF; CDR3 DNA: TGCAGTGCCCCTGGGGGGAATGGGGCCAACGTCCTGACTTTC
D gene: -; clone size: -; J gene: TRBJ2-7; V gene: TRBV7-8; CDR3 protein: CASSLHGESWSYEQYF; CDR3 DNA: TGTGCCAGCAGCTTACACGGAGAGTCGTGGAGCTACGAGCAGTACTTC
D gene: -; clone size: many; J gene: TRBJ2-5; V gene: TRBV12-3/TRBV12-4; CDR3 protein: CASSGAGETQYF; CDR3 DNA: TGTGCCAGCAGCGGTGCGGGGGAGACCCAGTACTTC
D gene: -; clone size: many; J gene: TRBJ2-1; V gene: TRBV11-2; CDR3 protein: CASSNYRVYNEQFF; CDR3 DNA: TGTGCCAGCAGCAATTACAGGGTCTACAATGAGCAGTTCTTC
D gene: TRBD2; clone size: many; J gene: TRBJ2-1; V gene: TRBV20-1; CDR3 protein: CSAIEREANEQFF; CDR3 DNA: TGCAGTGCTATCGAGCGGGAGGCGAATGAGCAGTTCTTC
D gene: -; clone size: few; J gene: TRBJ2-1; V gene: TRBV6-2/TRBV6-3; CDR3 protein: CASTEYGFKFF; CDR3 DNA: TGTGCCAGCACCGAATACGGCTTTAAGTTCTTC
D gene: TRBD2; clone size: -; J gene: TRBJ2-7; V gene: TRBV12-3/TRBV12-4; CDR3 protein: CASSWGGGVGEQYF; CDR3 DNA: TGTGCCAGCAGTTGGGGGGGAGGGGTCGGCGAGCAGTACTTC
D gene: TRBD1; clone size: few; J gene: TRBJ1-1; V gene: TRBV27; CDR3 protein: CASSRQGVNTEAFF; CDR3 DNA: TGTGCCAGCAGCAGACAGGGGGTGAACACTGAAGCTTTCTTT
D gene: -; clone size: -; J gene: TRBJ2-7; V gene: TRBV7-8; CDR3 protein: CASRRALSYEQYF; CDR3 DNA: TGTGCCAGCCGTAGGGCCTTGTCCTACGAGCAGTACTTC
D gene: -; clone size: -; J gene: TRBJ2-1; V gene: TRBV12-3/TRBV12-4; CDR3 protein: CASSFGMTHEQFF; CDR3 DNA: TGTGCCAGCAGTTTCGGGATGACCCATGAGCAGTTCTTC
D gene: -; clone size: few; J gene: TRBJ2-1; V gene: TRBV29-1; CDR3 protein: CSVEGLRLASYNEQFF; CDR3 DNA: TGCAGCGTTGAAGGGTTACGGTTAGCTAGCTACAATGAGCAGTTCTTC
D gene: -; clone size: -; J gene: TRBJ2-7; V gene: TRBV10-3; CDR3 protein: CAISESRRELAYEQYF; CDR3 DNA: TGTGCCATCAGTGAGTCCCGGCGGGAACTCGCCTACGAGCAGTACTTC
D gene: TRBD2; clone size: many; J gene: TRBJ2-7; V gene: TRBV10-2; CDR3 protein: CASRTSGNYEQYF; CDR3 DNA: TGCGCCAGTCGGACTAGCGGAAACTACGAGCAGTACTTC
D gene: TRBD2; clone size: many; J gene: TRBJ2-1; V gene: TRBV4-3; CDR3 protein: CASSRGLHSYNEQFF; CDR3 DNA: TGCGCCAGCAGCCGGGGACTACACTCCTACAATGAGCAGTTCTTC
D gene: -; clone size: few; J gene: TRBJ1-1; V gene: TRBV4-1; CDR3 protein: CASSQAGGGTEAFF; CDR3 DNA: TGCGCCAGCAGCCAAGCGGGGGGAGGTACTGAAGCTTTCTTT
D gene: TRBD1; clone size: -; J gene: TRBJ2-1; V gene: TRBV28; CDR3 protein: CASAWDSAYNEQFF; CDR3 DNA: TGTGCCAGCGCCTGGGACAGTGCCTACAATGAGCAGTTCTTC
D gene: TRBD1; clone size: few; J gene: TRBJ1-1; V gene: TRBV6-5; CDR3 protein: CASSYERQGPAGTEAFF; CDR3 DNA: TGTGCCAGCAGTTACGAACGACAGGGGCCAGCGGGCACTGAAGCTTTCTTT
D gene: -; clone size: -; J gene: TRBJ2-7; V gene: TRBV5-5; CDR3 protein: CASSLRAWEQYF; CDR3 DNA: TGTGCCAGCAGCCTGAGGGCCTGGGAGCAGTACTTC
D gene: TRBD1; clone size: few; J gene: TRBJ2-6; V gene: TRBV28; CDR3 protein: CASSPGDRGSGANVLTF; CDR3 DNA: TGTGCCAGCAGTCCGGGTGACAGGGGATCTGGGGCCAACGTCCTGACTTTC
D gene: -; clone size: few; J gene: TRBJ1-4; V gene: TRBV7-9; CDR3 protein: CASRDPGVATNEKLFF; CDR3 DNA: TGTGCCAGCAGGGACCCGGGGGTCGCAACTAATGAAAAACTGTTTTTT
D gene: -; clone size: -; J gene: TRBJ2-1; V gene: TRBV19; CDR3 protein: CASSTNMGEQFF; CDR3 DNA: TGTGCCAGTAGTACGAATATGGGTGAGCAGTTCTTC
D gene: TRBD1; clone size: many; J gene: TRBJ2-2; V gene: TRBV29-1; CDR3 protein: CSYRTGLTGELFF; CDR3 DNA: TGCAGCTACAGGACAGGGTTAACCGGGGAGCTGTTTTTT
D gene: TRBD2; clone size: few; J gene: TRBJ2-5; V gene: TRBV29-1; CDR3 protein: CSVGGASVQETQYF; CDR3 DNA: TGCAGCGTCGGGGGGGCTAGCGTCCAAGAGACCCAGTACTTC
D gene: TRBD1; clone size: once; J gene: TRBJ2-7; V gene: TRBV4-1; CDR3 protein: CASSQGLTGGYEQYF; CDR3 DNA: TGCGCCAGCAGCCAAGGCTTGACAGGGGGCTACGAGCAGTACTTC
D gene: -; clone size: many; J gene: TRBJ2-1; V gene: TRBV6-6; CDR3 protein: CASSYTGDEQFF; CDR3 DNA: TGTGCCAGCAGTTACACGGGGGATGAGCAGTTCTTC
D gene: TRBD2; clone size: -; J gene: TRBJ2-1; V gene: TRBV19; CDR3 protein: CASTRTSGRKRDEQFF; CDR3 DNA: TGTGCCAGTACCCGGACTAGCGGGAGAAAGAGGGATGAGCAGTTCTTC
D gene: -; clone size: many; J gene: TRBJ2-5; V gene: TRBV5-1; CDR3 protein: CASSLVQETQYF; CDR3 DNA: TGCGCCAGCAGCTTGGTCCAAGAGACCCAGTACTTC
D gene: TRBD1; clone size: -; J gene: TRBJ2-4; V gene: TRBV28; CDR3 protein: CASSLGVGTANIQYF; CDR3 DNA: TGTGCCAGCAGTTTAGGAGTGGGGACAGCAAACATTCAGTACTTC
D gene: -; clone size: -; J gene: TRBJ1-5; V gene: TRBV7-2; CDR3 protein: CASSLGYGNQPQHF; CDR3 DNA: TGTGCCAGCAGCTTAGGGTACGGCAATCAGCCCCAGCATTTT
D gene: TRBD1; clone size: many; J gene: TRBJ2-1; V gene: TRBV12-3/TRBV12-4; CDR3 protein: CASNPGQSSYNEQFF; CDR3 DNA: TGTGCCAGCAACCCGGGACAGAGTTCCTACAATGAGCAGTTCTTC
D gene: TRBD2; clone size: few; J gene: TRBJ2-1; V gene: TRBV24-1; CDR3 protein: CATSNTASGLYNEQFF; CDR3 DNA: TGTGCCACCAGCAATACTGCTAGCGGCCTCTACAATGAGCAGTTCTTC
D gene: -; clone size: few; J gene: TRBJ2-7; V gene: TRBV20-1; CDR3 protein: CSAPLLGGLTYEQYF; CDR3 DNA: TGCAGTGCGCCCCTGCTGGGTGGTCTGACCTACGAGCAGTACTTC
D gene: TRBD1; clone size: many; J gene: TRBJ2-1; V gene: TRBV7-9; CDR3 protein: CASSTSAQGDEQFF; CDR3 DNA: TGTGCCAGCAGCACCTCAGCCCAGGGGGATGAGCAGTTCTTC
D gene: -; clone size: few; J gene: TRBJ2-1; V gene: TRBV19; CDR3 protein: CASSIDGGRVNEQFF; CDR3 DNA: TGTGCCAGTAGTATAGATGGGGGAAGGGTTAATGAGCAGTTCTTC
D gene: -; clone size: -; J gene: TRBJ1-5; V gene: TRBV7-2; CDR3 protein: CASSISSNQPQHF; CDR3 DNA: TGTGCCAGCAGCATCAGTAGCAATCAGCCCCAGCATTTT
D gene: -; clone size: -; J gene: TRBJ2-3; V gene: TRBV7-9; CDR3 protein: CTSSLLVPGRDADTQYF; CDR3 DNA: TGTACCAGCAGCTTATTGGTGCCCGGGCGGGATGCAGATACGCAGTATTTT
D gene: -; clone size: few; J gene: TRBJ2-7; V gene: TRBV30; CDR3 protein: CAWSGPSATLYEQYF; CDR3 DNA: TGTGCCTGGAGTGGTCCCTCCGCTACTCTCTACGAGCAGTACTTC
D gene: TRBD1; clone size: few; J gene: TRBJ2-7; V gene: TRBV14; CDR3 protein: CASRPGTGERDEQYF; CDR3 DNA: TGTGCCAGCAGACCCGGGACAGGGGAGCGCGACGAGCAGTACTTC
D gene: TRBD1; clone size: few; J gene: TRBJ2-1; V gene: TRBV20-1; CDR3 protein: CSAPRRQGYNEQFF; CDR3 DNA: TGCAGTGCTCCTCGAAGACAGGGGTACAATGAGCAGTTCTTC
D gene: -; clone size: -; J gene: TRBJ1-2; V gene: TRBV5-5; CDR3 protein: CASSLGPNGYTF; CDR3 DNA: TGTGCCAGCAGCTTGGGTCCGAATGGCTACACCTTC
D gene: -; clone size: few; J gene: TRBJ2-5; V gene: TRBV18; CDR3 protein: CASSPGWETQYF; CDR3 DNA: TGTGCCAGCTCACCAGGGTGGGAGACCCAGTACTTC
D gene: TRBD2; clone size: few; J gene: TRBJ2-1; V gene: TRBV7-9; CDR3 protein: CASSPSTSGYNEQFF; CDR3 DNA: TGTGCCAGCAGCCCTTCGACTAGCGGGTACAATGAGCAGTTCTTC
D gene: -; clone size: -; J gene: TRBJ1-5; V gene: TRBV29-1; CDR3 protein: CSVVSGSNQPQHF; CDR3 DNA: TGCAGCGTCGTCAGTGGTAGCAATCAGCCCCAGCATTTT
D gene: TRBD1; clone size: -; J gene: TRBJ2-7; V gene: TRBV15; CDR3 protein: CATSRDPPGQVHEQYF; CDR3 DNA: TGTGCCACCAGCAGAGATCCCCCGGGACAGGTCCACGAGCAGTACTTC